This T cell receptor (beta chain) was identified during a study of response to subunit inactivated influenza vaccine (dated by TCRdb to 2016 to 2018). Study-level background: Deep quantitative T cell receptor repertoire profiling was used in the study to track responses to a trivalent subunit inactivated influenza vaccine. General conclusions and limits of the study: According to the authors, only a limited number of new T cells may be recruited by each seasonal influenza vaccination.

The receptor library was made with RT-PCR. The data were produced on an Illumina HiSeq 2500. TCRdb took the public reads, trimmed them with fastp at Q25, ran MiXCR for clone calling and kept in-frame beta chains. Identical CDR3 proteins give one entry, which carries the most common genes and DNA. The sample table holds around 570,000 distinct CDR3 sequences, of which about 7.6% were seen once. The top ten constitute 13% of the sample. Turning to this clonotype: Its target antigen remains unknown. Base qualities were left out, and no much larger clone turns up one base away.

Sequenced material: PBMCs from blood, taken 23 to 25 months after vaccination. This receptor was taken from a man aged 45 to 75 who received an inactivated influenza vaccine. Donor details come from another sample of the same person, matched by shared clones.

The CDR3 protein: CASSLNHAGEKLFF. The nucleotide sequence is TGCGCCAGCAGCTTGAACCACGCTGGTGAAAAACTGTTTTTT. The chain is assembled from TRBV5-1 and TRBJ1-4; no D gene is confidently identified. The germline V gene encodes CDR1 SGHRS and CDR2 YFSETQ. The CDR3 starts with the cysteine, ends with the phenylalanine, and has 14 residues. This entry keeps only the CDR3 DNA: 42 bases, framed from base 1. V is pared back by 1 base and J by 7 bases, with 11 bases lying between the germline termini.